In its sample, the clone carrying this TCR beta chain was seen a few times. Its antigen is undetermined. TCRdb reprocessed the 5' RACE reads with MiXCR, giving one entry per CDR3 protein. The sample yields fewer than 650,000 distinct CDR3 sequences, roughly an eighth seen once. V was pared by 7 bases and J by 7 bases, with 8 bases of the junction left unmatched. This CDR3 contains 13 residues. Germline CDR1 is MGHDK and CDR2 is SYGVNS. The entry originates in a study of CD8 T cells in ankylosing spondylitis. Study-wide findings and caveats: Reportedly, significant enrichment of disease-linked clones occurred in matched ankylosing spondylitis synovial fluid. A TCR beta motif made of 7 to 9 highly homologous variants seemed typical of ankylosing spondylitis blood.

The TCR originated in a male donor with ankylosing spondylitis. The chain combines TRBV25-1 with TRBJ2-3; 7 nucleotides agree with TRBD2. The sequencing sample was made of blood, either unsorted or a sorted T cell fraction (not recorded which). The CDR3 DNA is TGTGCCAGCACAGCGGGAAGTTTAAATACGCAGTATTTT. This translates into CASTAGSLNTQYF.